This TCR beta chain was sequenced for a study of cytomegalovirus exposure and HLA in healthy donors. Background on the study: Among the 350 to 500 donors who were genotyped, about 84% fell in the genetic ancestry cluster that is associated with self-reported Caucasian donors.

General study findings and limits: Productive status was seen about 90% or about 30% of the time for most TCR beta V segments in an earlier analysis.

As concerns this clone: The antigen is unknown.

This PCR relied on a set of 60 Vbeta primers and 13 Jbeta primers. Libraries were prepared by immunoSEQ multiplex PCR; TCRdb keeps only in-frame clonotypes and omits some of them. The sample has around 150,000 clones, roughly 74% seen once. This TCR derives from a male donor in good health and CMV-seronegative. Sequencing was carried out using PBMCs.

This chain's CDR3 is CASSDGGDPNTGELFF. DNA for the CDR3: TGTGCCAGCAGTGATGGGGGGGACCCGAACACCGGGGAGCTGTTTTTT. The J gene is TRBJ2-2, the V gene TRBV6-1, with 7 nucleotides matching TRBD2. Germline V gene data show CDR1 as MNHNS and CDR2 as SASEGT. Trimming removed 3 bases from V and 0 bases from J; junction bases left unmatched: 4. The CDR3 totals 16 residues.